This T cell receptor (beta chain) was documented in a study of blood T cell repertoires in COVID-19. Across the study: PBMCs, B-cell-depleted T cells, or T cells provided the cDNA or gDNA that made up the material.

Germline V gene data show CDR1 as SGHKS and CDR2 as YYEKEE (reference sequence). The V gene end was trimmed by 2 bases and the J gene end by 4 bases; junction bases not matched to a gene: 5. The CDR3 is 14 residues long. The study assigned cohorts using participant-reported clinical history. Cohort 3 donors counted as recovered after two negative PCRs, clearance, or resolved symptoms. TCRdb keeps only in-frame clones here, not all; method: immunoSEQ multiplex PCR. The profile shows a few hundred thousand clones, approximately 87% of them singletons. The gene calls are TRBV5-5 and TRBJ2-7, with 8 nucleotides matching TRBD2. Sequencing used PBMCs or T cells enriched from blood (not recorded which). The receptor comes from a woman aged 45-65 years who had recovered from COVID-19. The CDR3 spells CASSLLADLYEQYF. The CDR3 bases are TGTGCCAGCAGCTTACTAGCGGACCTATACGAGCAGTACTTC.